These 4 T cell receptor beta chains originate from one sample sequenced in a study of identical twins. TCRdb analysed the 5' RACE reads with MiXCR anew, one entry per CDR3 protein. Of 500,000 to 550,000 distinct CDR3 sequences listed, 22% are singletons. These data also formed part of another study, on T cells expressing NK-cell markers.

Input material: CD4+ T cells sorted from blood. The receptors were sampled from a woman aged 18-35 years in good health.

The chain has TRBV20-1 and TRBJ1-1; TRBD1 matches 7 bases. Germline V gives CDR1 DFQATT, CDR2 SNEGSKA (reference sequence). The CDR3 runs 13 residues. Trimming removed 5 bases from V and 0 bases from J; junction bases left unmatched: 3. The CDR3 region is CSAVDRMNTEAFF. CDR3 DNA: TGCAGTGCTGTGGACAGGATGAACACTGAAGCTTTCTTT.

The rearrangement uses TRBV6-1 and TRBJ2-7; 8 bases line up with TRBD2. The CDR3 sequence is 18 residues long. Per the germline V gene, CDR1 is MNHNS and CDR2 is SASEGT. V dropped 2 bases and J dropped 4; count of bases not matched to a gene: 16. CDR3 in DNA: TGTGCCAGCAGTGAAATCTCCCAGGGATGGTCGGGGGGGTACGAGCAGTACTTC. Protein: CASSEISQGWSGGYEQYF.

This chain connects TRBV20-1 to TRBJ1-4, with TRBD1 matching 7 bases. Per germline, CDR1 DFQATT and CDR2 SNEGSKA (reference sequence). V lost 4 bases and J lost 4; bases outside the gene matches: 3. CDR3 size: 13 residues. The CDR3 here is CSATGQHNEKLFF. The DNA of the CDR3 is TGCAGTGCTACGGGACAGCATAATGAAAAACTGTTTTTT.

The chain combines TRBV7-9 with TRBJ2-1, with TRBD2 as a possible D gene (5 bases). The length of the CDR3 is 16 residues. V gave up 3 bases and J gave up 5 bases, with 17 bases separating them. Germline assignment: CDR1 SEHNR and CDR2 FQNEAQ (reference sequence). DNA of the CDR3: TGTGCCAGCAGCTTGGGAGCGACCCACCTAGACAATGAGCAGTTCTTC. It codes for CASSLGATHLDNEQFF.